The clone carrying this T cell receptor (beta chain) was picked up a small number of times. Sequencing was performed with immunoSEQ multiplex PCR; in TCRdb, only in-frame clones are kept and a portion is missing. Seen here are roughly 100,000 clones, 85% to 90% observed once, and the top ten hold roughly 3.7%. This sample is drawn from a study of T cell responses to AZD1222 COVID-19 vaccine. The sample here was peripheral blood, taken on day 0 of AZD1222 vaccination. The TCR comes from an adult in good health.

CDR3 region: CASRTGGVEQYF. CDR3 coding DNA: TGTGCCAGCAGGACCGGTGGGGTCGAGCAGTACTTC. The chain has TRBV27 and TRBJ2-7; D is uncertain. V was trimmed by 6 bases and J by 6 bases, leaving 12 bases between them. The CDR3 is 12 residues long. Germline V gene lookup returns CDR1 MNHEY and CDR2 SMNVEV (reference sequence).